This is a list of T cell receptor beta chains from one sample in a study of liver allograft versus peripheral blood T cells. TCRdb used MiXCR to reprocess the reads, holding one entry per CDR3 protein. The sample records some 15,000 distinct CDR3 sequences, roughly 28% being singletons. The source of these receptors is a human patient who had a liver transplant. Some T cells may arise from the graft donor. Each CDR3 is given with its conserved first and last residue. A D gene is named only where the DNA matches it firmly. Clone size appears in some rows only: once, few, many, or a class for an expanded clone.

CAISEVGYQPQHF,TGTGCCATCAGCGAGGTCGGGTATCAGCCCCAGCATTTT,TRBJ1-5,TRBV10-3,.,.
CASSVGYNTGELFF,TGTGCCAGCAGTGTGGGGTATAACACCGGGGAGCTGTTTTTT,TRBJ2-2,TRBV5-6,.,few
CASSMPGHRGGTGELFF,TGTGCCAGCAGTATGCCGGGACACCGAGGGGGCACCGGGGAGCTGTTTTTT,TRBJ2-2,TRBV12-3/TRBV12-4,.,few
CASSLEFGENTEAFF,TGTGCCAGCAGCTTAGAATTTGGGGAGAACACTGAAGCTTTCTTT,TRBJ1-1,TRBV13,.,medium-sized
CASSARTGDLTEAFF,TGTGCCAGCAGCGCTCGGACAGGGGACCTCACTGAAGCTTTCTTT,TRBJ1-1,TRBV5-6,TRBD1,medium-sized
CASSYDRGGTEAFF,TGTGCCAGCAGTTATGACAGGGGTGGCACTGAAGCTTTCTTT,TRBJ1-1,TRBV6-1,TRBD1,.
CSFTGGQGQETQYF,TGCAGCTTCACCGGGGGACAGGGACAAGAGACCCAGTACTTC,TRBJ2-5,TRBV29-1,TRBD1,medium-sized
CASSSRVSSYTGELFF,TGTGCCAGTAGCTCCAGGGTTTCGAGCTACACCGGGGAGCTGTTTTTT,TRBJ2-2,TRBV19,.,medium-sized
CAISEIGQSYGYTF,TGTGCCATCAGTGAAATAGGGCAGTCCTATGGCTACACCTTC,TRBJ1-2,TRBV10-3,.,medium-sized
CASSRTGVGNTIYF,TGTGCCAGTAGTCGGACAGGGGTAGGAAACACCATATATTTT,TRBJ1-3,TRBV19,TRBD1,.
CSVDSYNEQFF,TGCAGCGTCGACAGTTACAATGAGCAGTTCTTC,TRBJ2-1,TRBV29-1,.,once
CASSSGTGFSYEQYF,TGTGCCAGCAGCTCCGGGACAGGCTTCTCCTACGAGCAGTACTTC,TRBJ2-7,TRBV28,TRBD1,.
CASSLRRTAEDNQPQHF,TGTGCCAGTAGTCTACGTCGGACAGCCGAGGACAATCAGCCCCAGCATTTT,TRBJ1-5,TRBV19,.,.
CASRPPSQTQYF,TGTGCCAGCAGACCACCTTCCCAGACCCAGTACTTC,TRBJ2-5,TRBV28,.,few
CASSVSFPNYGYTF,TGTGCCAGCAGTGTCAGTTTTCCTAACTATGGCTACACCTTC,TRBJ1-2,TRBV6-1,.,.
CASSLEGGGYNEQFF,TGTGCCAGCAGCCTGGAGGGGGGCGGCTACAATGAGCAGTTCTTC,TRBJ2-1,TRBV6-6,.,.
CASSYGGTGTDTQYF,TGTGCCAGCAGTTACGGCGGGACCGGCACAGATACGCAGTATTTT,TRBJ2-3,TRBV6-5,.,many
CASVRDSHSNEQFF,TGTGCCAGCGTCCGGGACAGTCATTCAAATGAGCAGTTCTTC,TRBJ2-1,TRBV6-1,TRBD1,medium-sized
CSARNNLGLAGERGETQYF,TGCAGTGCTAGGAATAACCTGGGACTAGCGGGAGAACGGGGTGAGACCCAGTACTTC,TRBJ2-5,TRBV20-1,TRBD2,few
CASRQGNSPLHF,TGTGCCAGCAGACAGGGGAATTCACCCCTCCACTTT,TRBJ1-6,TRBV6-5,TRBD1,many
CASSPRGEGEQFF,TGTGCCAGCAGCCCCCGAGGGGAAGGGGAGCAGTTCTTC,TRBJ2-1,TRBV14,.,.
CSVELAEGNEQYF,TGCAGCGTCGAACTAGCAGAAGGAAACGAGCAGTACTTC,TRBJ2-7,TRBV29-1,.,.
CASSLSSLTGSPLHF,TGTGCCAGCAGTTTATCGTCCCTGACGGGATCACCCCTCCACTTT,TRBJ1-6,TRBV27,.,many
CASSEVRDRGLREQFF,TGCGCCAGCAGTGAGGTTAGAGACAGGGGGCTACGTGAGCAGTTCTTC,TRBJ2-1,TRBV10-1,TRBD1,.
CAISAGVGELFF,TGTGCCATCAGTGCCGGGGTCGGGGAGCTGTTTTTT,TRBJ2-2,TRBV10-3,.,.
CAISRDSWNTEAFF,TGTGCCATCAGTCGGGACAGCTGGAACACTGAAGCTTTCTTT,TRBJ1-1,TRBV10-3,TRBD1,medium-sized
CASSRRSANEKLFF,TGTGCCAGCAGCCGGAGGAGTGCTAATGAAAAACTGTTTTTT,TRBJ1-4,TRBV6-5,.,.
CASSPRDRADGYTF,TGTGCCAGCAGCCCCCGCGACAGGGCGGATGGCTACACCTTC,TRBJ1-2,TRBV13,TRBD1,medium-sized